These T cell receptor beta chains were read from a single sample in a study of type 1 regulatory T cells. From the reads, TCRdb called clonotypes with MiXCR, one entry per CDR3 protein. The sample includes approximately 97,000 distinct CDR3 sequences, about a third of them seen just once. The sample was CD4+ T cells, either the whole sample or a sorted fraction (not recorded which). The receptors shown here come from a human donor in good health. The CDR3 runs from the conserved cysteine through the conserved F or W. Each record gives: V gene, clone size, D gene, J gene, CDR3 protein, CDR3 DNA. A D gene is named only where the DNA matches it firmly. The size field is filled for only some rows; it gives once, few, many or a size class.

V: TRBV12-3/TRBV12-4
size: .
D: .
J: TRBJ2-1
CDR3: CASSLMGNEQFF
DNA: TGTGCCAGCAGTTTAATGGGAAATGAGCAGTTCTTC

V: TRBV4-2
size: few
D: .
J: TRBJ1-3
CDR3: CASSQSQAAGNTIYF
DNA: TGTGCCAGCAGCCAATCCCAGGCGGCCGGAAACACCATATATTTT

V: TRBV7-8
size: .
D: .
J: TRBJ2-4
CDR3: CASSLDTWDPSKNIQYF
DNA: TGTGCCAGCAGCTTAGACACCTGGGACCCAAGTAAAAACATTCAGTACTTC

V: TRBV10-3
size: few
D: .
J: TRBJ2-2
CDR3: CAISERDLNTGELFF
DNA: TGTGCCATCAGTGAAAGGGATTTGAACACCGGGGAGCTGTTTTTT

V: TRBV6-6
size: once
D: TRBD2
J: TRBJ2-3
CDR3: CASSSRPAGSTDTQYF
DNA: TGTGCCAGCAGTTCGCGACCAGCGGGAAGCACAGATACGCAGTATTTT

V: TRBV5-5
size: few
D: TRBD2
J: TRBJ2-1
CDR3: CASRPGLAGYNEQFF
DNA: TGTGCCAGCAGACCGGGACTAGCGGGATACAATGAGCAGTTCTTC

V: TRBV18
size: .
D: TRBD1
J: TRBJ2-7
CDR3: CASSLGTGGQYEQYF
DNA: TGTGCCAGCTCACTTGGGACAGGGGGTCAATACGAGCAGTACTTC

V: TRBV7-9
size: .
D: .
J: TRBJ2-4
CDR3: CASSSPLWAENIQYF
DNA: TGTGCCAGCAGCTCCCCGCTATGGGCCGAGAACATTCAGTACTTC

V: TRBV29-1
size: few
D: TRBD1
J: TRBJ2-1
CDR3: CSGGTGGMYNEQFF
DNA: TGCAGCGGCGGGACAGGGGGTATGTACAATGAGCAGTTCTTC

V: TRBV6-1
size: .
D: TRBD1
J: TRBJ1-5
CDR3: CASRFGRGLIQPQHF
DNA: TGTGCCAGCAGATTCGGCAGGGGGCTAATACAGCCCCAGCATTTT

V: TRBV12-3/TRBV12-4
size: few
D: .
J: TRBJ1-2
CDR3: CASTLTANYGYTF
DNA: TGTGCCAGCACTCTGACAGCCAACTATGGCTACACCTTC

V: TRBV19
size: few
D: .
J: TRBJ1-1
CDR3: CASSAVQGNTEAFF
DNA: TGTGCCAGTAGTGCTGTCCAGGGGAACACTGAAGCTTTCTTT

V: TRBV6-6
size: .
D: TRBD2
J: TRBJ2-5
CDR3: CASRDSGRKETQYF
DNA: TGTGCCAGCAGGGATAGCGGGAGGAAAGAGACCCAGTACTTC

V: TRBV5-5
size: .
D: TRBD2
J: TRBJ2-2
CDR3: CASSQLAGGGGELFF
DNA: TGTGCCAGCAGCCAACTAGCGGGAGGGGGCGGGGAGCTGTTTTTT

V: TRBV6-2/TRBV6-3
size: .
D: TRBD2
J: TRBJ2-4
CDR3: CASSPQAGDIQYF
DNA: TGTGCCAGCAGTCCACAGGCGGGGGATATTCAGTACTTC

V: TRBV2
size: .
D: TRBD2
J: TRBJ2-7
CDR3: CVSSGGRALGEQYF
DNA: TGTGTCAGCAGTGGCGGGAGGGCCCTCGGCGAGCAGTACTTC

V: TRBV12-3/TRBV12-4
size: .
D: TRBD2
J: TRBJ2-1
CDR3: CAGSLALAGNYNEQFF
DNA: TGTGCCGGCAGTTTAGCGCTAGCGGGAAATTACAATGAGCAGTTCTTC

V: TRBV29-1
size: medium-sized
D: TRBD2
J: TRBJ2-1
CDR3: CSVEEGLAGGPGTYNEQFF
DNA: TGCAGCGTTGAAGAGGGACTAGCGGGAGGGCCCGGCACCTACAATGAGCAGTTCTTC

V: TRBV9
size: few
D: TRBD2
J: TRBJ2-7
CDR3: CASSVGTSGYEQYF
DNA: TGTGCCAGCAGCGTAGGGACTAGCGGTTACGAGCAGTACTTC

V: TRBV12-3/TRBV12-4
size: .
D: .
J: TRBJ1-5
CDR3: CASSLSPQGYQPQHF
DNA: TGTGCCAGCAGTTTAAGTCCGCAGGGTTATCAGCCCCAGCATTTT

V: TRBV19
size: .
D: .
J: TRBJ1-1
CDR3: CASSIWDDTEAFF
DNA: TGTGCCAGTAGTATCTGGGACGACACTGAAGCTTTCTTT

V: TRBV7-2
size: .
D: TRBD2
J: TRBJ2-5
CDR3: CASSPGTSEIETQYF
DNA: TGTGCCAGCAGCCCAGGGACTAGCGAGATTGAGACCCAGTACTTC

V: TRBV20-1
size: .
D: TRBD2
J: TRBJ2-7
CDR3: CSAGEVGLAGAGFLYEQYF
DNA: TGCAGTGCTGGCGAAGTGGGACTAGCGGGAGCGGGTTTCCTCTACGAGCAGTACTTC

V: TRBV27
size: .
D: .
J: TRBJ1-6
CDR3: CASSLGTRGGNSPLHF
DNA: TGTGCCAGCAGTTTGGGGACTAGGGGCGGTAATTCACCCCTCCACTTT

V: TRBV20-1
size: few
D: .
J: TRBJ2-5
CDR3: CSASQRRARETQYF
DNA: TGCAGTGCTAGCCAACGGAGGGCGCGGGAGACCCAGTACTTC

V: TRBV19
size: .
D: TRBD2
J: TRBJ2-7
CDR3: CASRQTSGENYEQYF
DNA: TGTGCCAGTAGACAGACTAGCGGGGAAAACTACGAGCAGTACTTC

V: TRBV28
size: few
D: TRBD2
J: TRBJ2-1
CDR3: CASSLGGRNVNEQFF
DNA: TGTGCCAGCAGTTTAGGCGGGAGAAACGTGAATGAGCAGTTCTTC

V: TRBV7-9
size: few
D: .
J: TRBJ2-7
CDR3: CASSLAPSSYEQYF
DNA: TGTGCCAGCAGCTTAGCTCCAAGCTCCTACGAGCAGTACTTC

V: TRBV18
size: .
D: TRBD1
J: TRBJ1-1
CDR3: CASSTRDSSTEAFF
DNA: TGTGCCAGCTCAACTCGGGACAGTTCAACTGAAGCTTTCTTT

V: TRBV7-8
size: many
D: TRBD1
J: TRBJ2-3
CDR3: CASTTGTAYTDTQYF
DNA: TGTGCCAGCACTACCGGGACAGCCTACACAGATACGCAGTATTTT

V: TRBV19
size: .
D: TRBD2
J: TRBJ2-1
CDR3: CASSTIAGGYNEQFF
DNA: TGTGCCAGTAGTACGATAGCGGGAGGTTACAATGAGCAGTTCTTC

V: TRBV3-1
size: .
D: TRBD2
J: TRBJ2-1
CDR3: CASSRGAGASNEQFF
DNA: TGTGCCAGCAGCCGGGGAGCGGGAGCGTCCAATGAGCAGTTCTTC

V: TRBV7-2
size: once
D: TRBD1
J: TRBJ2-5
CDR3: CASSLDRGETQYF
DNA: TGTGCCAGCAGCTTGGACAGGGGAGAGACCCAGTACTTC

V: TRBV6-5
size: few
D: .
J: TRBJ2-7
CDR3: CASSGNGALSEQYF
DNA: TGTGCCAGCAGTGGAAACGGGGCGCTTAGCGAGCAGTACTTC

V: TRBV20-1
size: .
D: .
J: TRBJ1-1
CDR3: CSARGGEARTEAFF
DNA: TGCAGTGCTAGAGGAGGGGAGGCGAGAACTGAAGCTTTCTTT

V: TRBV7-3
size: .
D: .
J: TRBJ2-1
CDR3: CASSQEGLAEQFF
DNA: TGTGCCAGCAGCCAAGAAGGGCTAGCGGAGCAGTTCTTC